This TCR beta chain was captured by sequencing in a study of CD8+ T cells in alopecia areata (dated by TCRdb to 2016 to 2019). In the study overall: Treated patients were enrolled in an open-label pilot trial of oral tofacitinib at 5 to 10 mg twice daily for moderate-to-severe alopecia areata. To study T cell clonal expansion in alopecia areata, the researchers applied high-throughput TCRbeta sequencing to both the C3H/HeJ mouse model and human patients. RNA was obtained with the PAXgene miRNA kit for fixed scalp, the miRNeasy kit for PBMCs, and the RNeasy kit for mouse skin. Scalp clonality was compared among normal scalp (n=4), patchy alopecia areata scalp (n=8), and alopecia totalis/universalis scalp (n=8). Tofacitinib was given for 6 to 18 months, followed by 6 months of follow-up off drug to assess delayed response and recurrence. immunoSEQ multiplex PCR using 35 Vbeta forward primers and 13 Jbeta reverse primers was used to amplify TCRbeta CDR3 regions. Biopsies were taken from tofacitinib-treated patients at baseline and again at 4 and 24 weeks into treatment, and several of those patients also had a later scalp biopsy. Human TCRbeta sequencing covered scalp tissue and sorted CD4+ and CD8+ peripheral blood T cells from patchy and totalis/universalis alopecia areata patients and healthy controls. In treated patients, disease severity was measured using the SALT score, which gives the percentage of scalp surface area affected. What the study reported, not specific to this receptor: TCR sequences shared between patients were less clear than in mice, possibly partly because of HLA diversity in the patient population. Because the treated cohort was small and included a single nonresponder, larger studies are needed to assess links between baseline CD8+ expansion and response. Tofacitinib significantly decreased scalp clonality and the number of expanded CD8+ clones among the top 100 scalp clones. Compared with normal scalp, lesional scalp had higher clonality and more expanded CD8+ clones, particularly in alopecia totalis/universalis, a pattern that suggests antigenic drive. Unlike mouse skin, where gammadelta T cells dominate, normal human skin contains resident alphabeta T cells that get sequenced too, which complicates analysis of the scalp TCR repertoire. Many expanded lesional clones persisted in scalp and blood during tofacitinib treatment, which may partly explain relapse after stopping treatment.

The intended sense of this specimen's time point label: around 4 weeks on oral tofacitinib. The treatment or condition label of this sample denotes: oral pan-JAK inhibitor, 5-10 mg twice daily. Lesional scalp punch biopsies and peripheral blood were collected from alopecia areata patients. PBMCs were separated by density centrifugation and stained for CD3, CD4 and CD8, after which CD4+ and CD8+ T cells were sorted on a FACSAria. Receptor libraries were prepared by the immunoSEQ multiplex PCR assay. RNA was extracted from all samples and reverse transcribed into cDNA as template for TCR sequencing. SuperScript III was used for first-strand cDNA synthesis, primed with a 2:1 mix of oligo-dT and random hexamers. A synthetic immune receptor repertoire was used to measure amplification bias, and any remaining bias was corrected computationally. The original methods were these. Raw reads were preprocessed for error removal, and CDR3 was defined according to IMGT conventions as running from the conserved cysteine to phenylalanine. Clonality was calculated as 1 minus Shannon entropy normalized by log2 of the number of productive unique TCRs. Whether each scalp clone was CD4 or CD8 was inferred by checking scalp TCRbeta sequences against the CD4 and CD8 repertoires from sorted blood. Imported from immuneACCESS, the table was reduced by TCRdb to in-frame sequences with V and J called. These copies leave out some clones; in studies compared against another copy, an unresolved V gene accounts for under half, and the cause of the remainder is not known. V and J calls and clone size are as listed in that table; D and trimming were resolved from the DNA. Counted in this sample were 200,000 to 250,000 clones; about three fifths of them appeared once. The top ten clones comprise approximately 1.4% of the sample.

Ends trimmed: V by 0 bases, J by 12 bases; bases unmatched to a gene: 16. The CDR1 and CDR2 encoded by the germline V gene are SQVTM and ANQGSEA. There are 15 amino acids in the CDR3, from cysteine to phenylalanine inclusive. The only DNA kept is the CDR3, 45 bases in frame from the first base. This clone came up a few times. What this receptor recognizes is not known. No base quality values were provided; no much bigger clone lies one nucleotide off. The sample here was CD4+ T cells sorted from blood, taken at week 4, from a patient treated with tofacitinib. The rearrangement joined TRBV29-1 to TRBJ2-7; 8 central nucleotides agree with TRBD1. The sequence was obtained from a human donor with alopecia areata. CDR3 sequence: CSVEDGGQGTPLLYF. The DNA reads TGCAGCGTTGAAGATGGAGGACAGGGAACCCCATTGCTGTACTTC.